These 2 T cell receptor beta chains share one sample of origin, sequenced in a study of T cells after yellow fever vaccination. Via MiXCR, TCRdb re-called the 5' RACE reads, giving one row per CDR3 protein. The data contain hundreds of thousands of distinct CDR3 sequences, about 13% of them singletons. The specimen comprised PBMCs, sampled on the day of the yellow fever booster vaccination. These TCRs come from a man in his thirties or forties who received the YFV17D yellow fever vaccine.

This clonotype showed up many times. J is TRBJ2-7 and V is TRBV5-1; the match to TRBD1 covers 7 bases. There are 15 residues in the CDR3. J gave up 2 bases and V 4 bases, and 9 bases lay outside the gene matches. Germline V gene data show CDR1 as SGHRS and CDR2 as YFSETQ. CDR3 in amino acids: CASSHAGTAAYEQYF. The CDR3 DNA reads as TGCGCCAGCAGCCATGCCGGGACAGCTGCCTACGAGCAGTACTTC.

This clonotype was recorded a few times. The chain employs TRBV10-3 and TRBJ1-4, with 10 bases identical to TRBD1. The CDR3 is 14 amino acids. Germline CDR1 reads ENHRY; CDR2 reads SYGVKD. J gave up 7 bases and V 5 bases, and 4 bases lay outside the gene matches. This CDR3 reads CAISRTGGGEKLFF. The CDR3 nucleotides are TGTGCCATCAGTCGGACAGGGGGTGGTGAAAAACTGTTTTTT.